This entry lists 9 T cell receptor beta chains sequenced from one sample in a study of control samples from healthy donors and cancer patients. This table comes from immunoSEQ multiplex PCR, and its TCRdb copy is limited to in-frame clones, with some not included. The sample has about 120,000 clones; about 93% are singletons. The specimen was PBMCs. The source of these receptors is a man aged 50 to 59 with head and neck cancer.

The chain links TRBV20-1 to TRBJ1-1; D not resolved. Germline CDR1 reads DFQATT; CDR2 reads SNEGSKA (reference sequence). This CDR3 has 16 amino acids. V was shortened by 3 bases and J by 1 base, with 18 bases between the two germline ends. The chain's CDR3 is CSASRGFGDRNTEAFF. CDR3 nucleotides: TGCAGTGCTAGTCGGGGTTTTGGGGATCGGAACACTGAAGCTTTCTTT.

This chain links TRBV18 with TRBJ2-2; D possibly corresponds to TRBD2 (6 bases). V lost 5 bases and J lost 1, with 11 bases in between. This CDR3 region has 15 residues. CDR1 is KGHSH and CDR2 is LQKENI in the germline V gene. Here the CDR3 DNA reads TGTGCCAGCTCAGCGACTAGTAGGAACACCGGGGAGCTGTTTTTT. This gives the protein CASSATSRNTGELFF.

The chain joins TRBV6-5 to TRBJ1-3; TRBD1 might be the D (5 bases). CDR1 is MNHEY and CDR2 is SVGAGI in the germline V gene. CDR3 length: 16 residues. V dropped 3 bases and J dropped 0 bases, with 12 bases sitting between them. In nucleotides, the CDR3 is TGTGCCAGCAGTTATGGGCAGGGACTCTCTGGAAACACCATATATTTT. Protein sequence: CASSYGQGLSGNTIYF.

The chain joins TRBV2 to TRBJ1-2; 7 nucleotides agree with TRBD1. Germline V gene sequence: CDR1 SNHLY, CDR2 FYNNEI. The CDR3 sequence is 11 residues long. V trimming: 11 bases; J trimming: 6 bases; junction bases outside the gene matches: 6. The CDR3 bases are TGTGCCCCGAGGGGGCTGGATGGCTACACCTTC. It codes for CAPRGLDGYTF.

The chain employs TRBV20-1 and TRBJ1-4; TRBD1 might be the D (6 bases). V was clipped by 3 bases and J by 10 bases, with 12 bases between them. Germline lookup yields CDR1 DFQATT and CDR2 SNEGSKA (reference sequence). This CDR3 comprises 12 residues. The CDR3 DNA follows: TGCAGTGCTAGTCCAGGGGATGCAAAACTGTTTTTT. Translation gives CSASPGDAKLFF.

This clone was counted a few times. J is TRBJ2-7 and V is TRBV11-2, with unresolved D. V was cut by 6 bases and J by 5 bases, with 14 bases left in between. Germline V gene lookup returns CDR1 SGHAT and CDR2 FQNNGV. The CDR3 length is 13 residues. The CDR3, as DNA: TGTGCCAGCAGTTCCATGGGGAAAAACGAGCAGTACTTC. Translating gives CASSSMGKNEQYF.

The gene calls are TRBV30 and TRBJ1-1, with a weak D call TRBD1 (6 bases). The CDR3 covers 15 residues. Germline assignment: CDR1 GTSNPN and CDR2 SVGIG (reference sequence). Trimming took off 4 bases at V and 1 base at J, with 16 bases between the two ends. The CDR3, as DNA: TGTGCCTGGATAGGCGGGGGGCCTAAGAACACTGAAGCTTTCTTT. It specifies CAWIGGGPKNTEAFF.

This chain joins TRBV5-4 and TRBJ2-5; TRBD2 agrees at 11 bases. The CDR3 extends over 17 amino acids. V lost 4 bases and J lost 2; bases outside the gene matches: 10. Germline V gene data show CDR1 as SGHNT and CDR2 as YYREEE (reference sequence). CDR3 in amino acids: CASSLRLAGPQQETQYF. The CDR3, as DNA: TGTGCCAGCAGCCTGAGACTAGCGGGGCCGCAACAAGAGACCCAGTACTTC.

The chain's CDR3 is CASSLGLAAITDTQYF. Written as DNA, the CDR3 is TGCGCCAGCAGCCTCGGACTAGCGGCTATCACAGATACGCAGTATTTT. The V gene is TRBV4-3, the J gene TRBJ2-3, with 10 bases lining up with TRBD2. The CDR3 is made up of 16 amino acids. CDR1 is LGHNA, CDR2 YSLEER, per germline. Unmatched junction bases numbered 6, after V lost 4 bases and J lost 2 bases.